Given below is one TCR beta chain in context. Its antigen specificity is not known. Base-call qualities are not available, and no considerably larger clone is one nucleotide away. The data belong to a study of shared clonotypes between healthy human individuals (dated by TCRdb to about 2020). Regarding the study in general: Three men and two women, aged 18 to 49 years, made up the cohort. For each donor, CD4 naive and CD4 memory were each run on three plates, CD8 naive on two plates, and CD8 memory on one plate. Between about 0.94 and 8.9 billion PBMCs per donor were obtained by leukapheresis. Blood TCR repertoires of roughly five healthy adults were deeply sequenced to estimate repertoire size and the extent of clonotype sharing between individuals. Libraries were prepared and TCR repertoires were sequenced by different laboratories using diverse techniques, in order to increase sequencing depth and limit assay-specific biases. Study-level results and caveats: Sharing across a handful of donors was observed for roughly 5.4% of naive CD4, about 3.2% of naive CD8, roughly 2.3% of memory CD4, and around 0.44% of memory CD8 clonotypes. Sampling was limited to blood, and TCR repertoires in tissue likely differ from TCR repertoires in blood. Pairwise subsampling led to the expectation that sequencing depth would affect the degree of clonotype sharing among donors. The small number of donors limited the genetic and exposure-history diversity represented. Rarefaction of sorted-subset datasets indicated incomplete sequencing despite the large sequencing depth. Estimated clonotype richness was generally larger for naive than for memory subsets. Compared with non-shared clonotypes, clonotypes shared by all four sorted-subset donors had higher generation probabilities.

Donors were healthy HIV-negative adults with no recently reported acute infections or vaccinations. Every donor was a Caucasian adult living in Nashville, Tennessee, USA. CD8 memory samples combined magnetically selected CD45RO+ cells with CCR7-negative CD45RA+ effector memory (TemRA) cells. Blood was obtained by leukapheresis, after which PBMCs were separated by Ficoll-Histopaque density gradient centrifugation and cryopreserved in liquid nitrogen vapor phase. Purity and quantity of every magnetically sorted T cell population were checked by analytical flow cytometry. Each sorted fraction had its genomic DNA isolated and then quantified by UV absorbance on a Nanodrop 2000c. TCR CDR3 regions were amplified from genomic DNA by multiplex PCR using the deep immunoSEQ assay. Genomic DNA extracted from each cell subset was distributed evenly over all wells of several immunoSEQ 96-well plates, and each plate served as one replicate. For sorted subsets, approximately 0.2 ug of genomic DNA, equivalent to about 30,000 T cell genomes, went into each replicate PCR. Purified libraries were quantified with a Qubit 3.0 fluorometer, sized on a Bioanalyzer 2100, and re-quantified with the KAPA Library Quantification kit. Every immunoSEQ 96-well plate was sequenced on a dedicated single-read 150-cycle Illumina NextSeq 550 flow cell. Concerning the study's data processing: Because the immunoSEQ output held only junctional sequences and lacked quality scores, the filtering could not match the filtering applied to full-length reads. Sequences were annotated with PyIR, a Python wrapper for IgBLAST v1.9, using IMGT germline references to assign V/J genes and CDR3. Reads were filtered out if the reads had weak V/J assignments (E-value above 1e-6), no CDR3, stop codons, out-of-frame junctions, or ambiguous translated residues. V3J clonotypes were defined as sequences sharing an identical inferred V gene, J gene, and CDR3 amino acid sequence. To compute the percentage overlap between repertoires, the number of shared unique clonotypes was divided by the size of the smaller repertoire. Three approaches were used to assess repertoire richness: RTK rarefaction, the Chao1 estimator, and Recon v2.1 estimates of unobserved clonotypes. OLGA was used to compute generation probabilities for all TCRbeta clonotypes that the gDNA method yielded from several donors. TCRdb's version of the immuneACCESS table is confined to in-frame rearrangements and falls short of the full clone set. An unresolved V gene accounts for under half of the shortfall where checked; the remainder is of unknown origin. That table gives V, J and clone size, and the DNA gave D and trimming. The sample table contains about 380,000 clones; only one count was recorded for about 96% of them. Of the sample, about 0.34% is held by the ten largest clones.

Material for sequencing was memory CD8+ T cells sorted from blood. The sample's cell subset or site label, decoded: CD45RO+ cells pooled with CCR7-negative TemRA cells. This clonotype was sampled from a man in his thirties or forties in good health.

DNA sequence: TGTGCCAGCAGCTTAACAGGGGGCGCGAACACCGGGGAGCTGTTTTTT. This sequence encodes CASSLTGGANTGELFF. The sequence joins TRBV7-3 to TRBJ2-2; 7 of the junction bases match TRBD1. The CDR3 goes from the cysteine to the phenylalanine over 16 residues. Just CDR3 DNA is preserved here, 48 bases in frame from base 1. Ends trimmed: V by 0 bases, J by 0 bases; bases unmatched to a gene: 1. The germline V gene yields SGHTA for CDR1 and FQGTGA for CDR2.